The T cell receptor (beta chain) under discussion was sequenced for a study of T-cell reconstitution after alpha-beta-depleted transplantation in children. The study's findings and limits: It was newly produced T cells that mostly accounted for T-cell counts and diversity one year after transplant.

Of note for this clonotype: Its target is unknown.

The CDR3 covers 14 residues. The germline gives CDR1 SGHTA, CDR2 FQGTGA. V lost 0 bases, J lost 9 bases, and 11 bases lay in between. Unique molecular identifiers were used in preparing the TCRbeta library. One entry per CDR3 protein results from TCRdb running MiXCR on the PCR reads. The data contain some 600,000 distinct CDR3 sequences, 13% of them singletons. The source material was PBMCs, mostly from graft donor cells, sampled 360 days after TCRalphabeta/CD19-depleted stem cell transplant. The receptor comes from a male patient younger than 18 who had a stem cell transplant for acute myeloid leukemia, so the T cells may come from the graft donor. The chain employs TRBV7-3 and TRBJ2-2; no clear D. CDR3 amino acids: CASSLTALRRELFF. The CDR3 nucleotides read TGTGCCAGCAGCTTAACAGCACTACGGAGGGAGCTGTTTTTT.